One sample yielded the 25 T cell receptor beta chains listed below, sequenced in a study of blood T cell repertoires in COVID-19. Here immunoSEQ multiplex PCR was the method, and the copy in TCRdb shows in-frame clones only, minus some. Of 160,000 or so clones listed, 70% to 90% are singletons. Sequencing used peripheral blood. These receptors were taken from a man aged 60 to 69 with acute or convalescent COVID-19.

In DNA, the CDR3 is TGCGCCAGCAGCTTGGGAAGTTCGGAGGATGAGCAGTTCTTC. Residues: CASSLGSSEDEQFF. The rearrangement links TRBV5-1 to TRBJ2-1; maybe TRBD2 (5 bases). Trimming took off 0 bases at V and 8 bases at J, with 12 bases between the two ends. CDR1 is SGHRS and CDR2 is YFSETQ in the germline V gene. The CDR3 length is 14 residues.

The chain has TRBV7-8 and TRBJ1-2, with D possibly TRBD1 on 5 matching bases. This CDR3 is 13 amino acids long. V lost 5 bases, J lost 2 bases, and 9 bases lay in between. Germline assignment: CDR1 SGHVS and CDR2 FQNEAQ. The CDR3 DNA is TGTGCCAGCAGCACGGGACTAAACTATGGCTACACCTTC. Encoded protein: CASSTGLNYGYTF.

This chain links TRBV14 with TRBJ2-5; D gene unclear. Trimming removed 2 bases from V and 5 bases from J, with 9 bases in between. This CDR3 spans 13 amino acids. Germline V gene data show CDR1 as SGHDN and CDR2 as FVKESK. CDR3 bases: TGTGCCAGCAGCCAAATGGCAGTGGAGACCCAGTACTTC. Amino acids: CASSQMAVETQYF. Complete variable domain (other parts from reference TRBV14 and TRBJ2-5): EAGVTQFPSHSVIEKGQTVTLRCDPISGHDNLYWYRRVMGKEIKFLLHFVKESKQDESGMPNNRFLAERTGGTYSTLKVQPAELEDSGVYFCASSQMAVETQYFGPGTRLLVL.

DNA for the CDR3: TGTGCCAGTAGTGACGGACAGGGGAGATTTGATGGCTACACCTTC. It yields the protein CASSDGQGRFDGYTF. This chain connects TRBV19 to TRBJ1-2, with TRBD1 identical over 9 bases. The germline CDR1 and CDR2 sequences are LNHDA and SQIVND (reference sequence). This CDR3 has 15 amino acids. Trimming removed 5 bases from V and 6 bases from J; junction bases left unmatched: 10.

CDR3 protein: CASSGQGYGYTF. Here the CDR3 DNA reads TGTGCCAGCAGTGGACAGGGATATGGCTACACCTTC. The gene calls are TRBV2 and TRBJ1-2, with TRBD1 matching 7 bases. From germline, CDR1 is SNHLY and CDR2 FYNNEI. Losses at the gene ends were 4 bases for V and 5 bases for J; bases not matched to a gene: 1. This CDR3 contains 12 residues.

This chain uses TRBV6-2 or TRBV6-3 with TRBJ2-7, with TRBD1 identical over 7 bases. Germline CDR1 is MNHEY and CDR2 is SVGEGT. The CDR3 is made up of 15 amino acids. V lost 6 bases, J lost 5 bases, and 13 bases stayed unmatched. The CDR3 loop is CASRPWRTGRNEQYF. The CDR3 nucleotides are TGTGCCAGCAGACCTTGGCGGACAGGTCGGAACGAGCAGTACTTC.

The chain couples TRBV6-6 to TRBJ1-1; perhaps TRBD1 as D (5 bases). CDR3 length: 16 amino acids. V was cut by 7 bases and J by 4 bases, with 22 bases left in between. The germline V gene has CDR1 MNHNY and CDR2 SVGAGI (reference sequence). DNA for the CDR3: TGTGCCAGCACCACGGGAGGGGCACGGGTAGGCACTGAAGCTTTCTTT. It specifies CASTTGGARVGTEAFF.

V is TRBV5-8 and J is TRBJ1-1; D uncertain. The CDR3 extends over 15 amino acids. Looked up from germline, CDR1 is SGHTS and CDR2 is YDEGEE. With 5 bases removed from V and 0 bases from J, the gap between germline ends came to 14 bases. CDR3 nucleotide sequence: TGTGCCAGCAGTCCCCGGGAAAGGATGAACACTGAAGCTTTCTTT. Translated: CASSPRERMNTEAFF.

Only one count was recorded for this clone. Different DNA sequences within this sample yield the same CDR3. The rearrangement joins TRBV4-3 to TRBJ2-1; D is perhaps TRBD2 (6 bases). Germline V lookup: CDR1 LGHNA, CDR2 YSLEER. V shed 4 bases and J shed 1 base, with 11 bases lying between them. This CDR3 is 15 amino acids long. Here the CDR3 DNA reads TGCGCCAGCAGCCGAAACGGGGGATCCTACAATGAGCAGTTCTTC. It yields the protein CASSRNGGSYNEQFF.

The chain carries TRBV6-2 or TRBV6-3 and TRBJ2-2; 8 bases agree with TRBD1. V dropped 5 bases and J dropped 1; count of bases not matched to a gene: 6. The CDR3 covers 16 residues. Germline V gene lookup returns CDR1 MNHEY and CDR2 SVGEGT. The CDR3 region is CASSTLGQGNTGELFF. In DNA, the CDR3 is TGTGCCAGCAGTACCCTCGGACAGGGGAACACCGGGGAGCTGTTTTTT.

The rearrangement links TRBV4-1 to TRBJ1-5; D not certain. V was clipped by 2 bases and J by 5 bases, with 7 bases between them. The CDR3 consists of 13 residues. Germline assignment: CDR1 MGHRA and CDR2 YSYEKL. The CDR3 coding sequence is TGCGCCAGCAGCCAATCGGAGGATCAGCCCCAGCATTTT. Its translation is CASSQSEDQPQHF.

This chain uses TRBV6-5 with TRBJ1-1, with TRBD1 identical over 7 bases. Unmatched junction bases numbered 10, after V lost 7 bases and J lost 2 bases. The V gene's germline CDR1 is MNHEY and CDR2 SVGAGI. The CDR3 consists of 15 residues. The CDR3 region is CASKVWTGLNTEAFF. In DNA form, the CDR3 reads TGTGCCAGCAAAGTTTGGACAGGTCTCAACACTGAAGCTTTCTTT.

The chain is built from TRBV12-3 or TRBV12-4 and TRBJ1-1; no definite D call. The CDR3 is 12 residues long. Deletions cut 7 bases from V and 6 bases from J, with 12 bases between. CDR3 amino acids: CASTQNLAEAFF. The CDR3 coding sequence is TGTGCCAGCACCCAAAATTTAGCTGAAGCTTTCTTT.

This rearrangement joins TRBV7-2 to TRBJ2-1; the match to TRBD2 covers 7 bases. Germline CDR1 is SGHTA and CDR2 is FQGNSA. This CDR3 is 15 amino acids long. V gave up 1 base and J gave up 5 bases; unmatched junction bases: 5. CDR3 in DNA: TGTGCCAGCAGCTTAGTCGGGGGGTTCGACAATGAGCAGTTCTTC. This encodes CASSLVGGFDNEQFF.

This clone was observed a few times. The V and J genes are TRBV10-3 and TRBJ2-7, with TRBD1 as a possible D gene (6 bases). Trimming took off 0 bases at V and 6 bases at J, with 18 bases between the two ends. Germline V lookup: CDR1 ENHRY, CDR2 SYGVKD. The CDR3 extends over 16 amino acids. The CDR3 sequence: CAISESGTGYRGEQYF. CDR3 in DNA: TGTGCCATCAGTGAGTCGGGAACAGGGTATCGCGGCGAGCAGTACTTC.

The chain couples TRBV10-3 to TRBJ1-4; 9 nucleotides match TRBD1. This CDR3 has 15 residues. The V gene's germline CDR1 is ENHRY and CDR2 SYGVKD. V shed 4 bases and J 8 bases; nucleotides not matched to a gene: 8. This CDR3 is CAISAAGTGNEKLFF. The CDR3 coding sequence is TGTGCCATCAGTGCAGCCGGGACAGGGAACGAAAAACTGTTTTTT.

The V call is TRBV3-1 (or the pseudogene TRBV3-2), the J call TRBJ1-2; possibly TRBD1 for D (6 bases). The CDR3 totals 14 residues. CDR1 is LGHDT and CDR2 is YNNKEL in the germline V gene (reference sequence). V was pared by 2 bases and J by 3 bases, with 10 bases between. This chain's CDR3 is CASSQSTGYYGYTF. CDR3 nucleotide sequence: TGTGCCAGCAGCCAATCGACAGGTTACTATGGCTACACCTTC.

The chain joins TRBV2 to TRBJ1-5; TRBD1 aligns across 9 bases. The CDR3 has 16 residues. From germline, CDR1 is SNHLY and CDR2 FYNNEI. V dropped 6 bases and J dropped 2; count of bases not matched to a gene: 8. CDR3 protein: CASRSGTGFGNQPQHF. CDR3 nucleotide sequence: TGTGCCAGCAGATCCGGGACAGGGTTTGGCAATCAGCCCCAGCATTTT.

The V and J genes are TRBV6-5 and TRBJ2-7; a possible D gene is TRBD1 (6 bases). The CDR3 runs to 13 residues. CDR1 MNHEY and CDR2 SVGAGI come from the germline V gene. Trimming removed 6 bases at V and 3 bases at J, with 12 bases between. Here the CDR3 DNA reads TGTGCCAGCAGGAGGGACAAGGGCTACGAGCAGTACTTC. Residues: CASRRDKGYEQYF.

The CDR3: CASSWTGNQPQHF. The CDR3 DNA is TGTGCCAGCAGTTGGACAGGGAATCAGCCCCAGCATTTT. The chain combines TRBV6-2 or TRBV6-3 with TRBJ1-5; the match to TRBD1 covers 8 bases. The CDR3 sequence is 13 residues long. V shed 4 bases and J 4 bases; nucleotides not matched to a gene: 0. Per germline, CDR1 MNHEY and CDR2 SVGEGT.

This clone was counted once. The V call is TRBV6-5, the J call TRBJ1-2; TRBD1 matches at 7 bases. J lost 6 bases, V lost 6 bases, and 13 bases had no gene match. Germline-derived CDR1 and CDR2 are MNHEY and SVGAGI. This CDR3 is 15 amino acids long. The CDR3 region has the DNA TGTGCCAGCAGGAGAAAGACAGGGCCCCTGCATGGCTACACCTTC. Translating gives CASRRKTGPLHGYTF.

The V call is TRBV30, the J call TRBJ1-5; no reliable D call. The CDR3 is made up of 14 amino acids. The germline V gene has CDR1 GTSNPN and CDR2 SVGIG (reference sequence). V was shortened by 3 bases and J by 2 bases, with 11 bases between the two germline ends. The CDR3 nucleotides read TGTGCCTGGAGGGGGAGGGAGGGCAATCAGCCCCAGCATTTT. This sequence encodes CAWRGREGNQPQHF.

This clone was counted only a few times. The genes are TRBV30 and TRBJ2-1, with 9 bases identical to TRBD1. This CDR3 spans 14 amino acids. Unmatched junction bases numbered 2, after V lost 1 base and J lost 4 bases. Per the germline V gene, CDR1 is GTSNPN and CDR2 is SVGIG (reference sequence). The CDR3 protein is CAWSDRGLYNEQFF. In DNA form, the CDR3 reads TGTGCCTGGAGTGACAGGGGGCTATACAATGAGCAGTTCTTC.

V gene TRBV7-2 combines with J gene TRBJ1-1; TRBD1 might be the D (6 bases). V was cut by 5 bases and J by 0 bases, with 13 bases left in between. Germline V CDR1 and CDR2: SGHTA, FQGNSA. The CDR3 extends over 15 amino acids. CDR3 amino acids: CASSIKQGVNTEAFF. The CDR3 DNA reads TGTGCCAGCAGCATTAAACAGGGAGTGAACACTGAAGCTTTCTTT.

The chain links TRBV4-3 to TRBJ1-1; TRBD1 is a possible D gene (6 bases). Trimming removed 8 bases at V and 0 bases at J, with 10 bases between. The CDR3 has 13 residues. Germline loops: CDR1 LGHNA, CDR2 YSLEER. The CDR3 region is CASRRGLNTEAFF. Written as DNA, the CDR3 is TGCGCCAGCCGCAGGGGCCTGAACACTGAAGCTTTCTTT.